This T cell receptor (beta chain) is from a study of cytomegalovirus exposure and HLA in healthy donors. Turning to the study itself: Early released data had approximately 86 million unique TCRs, all coming from HLA-typed donors.

The germline CDR1 and CDR2 sequences are SGHVS and FQNEAQ. The CDR3 loop spans 14 amino acids. V lost 2 bases and J 5 bases, leaving 10 bases between the germline ends. This clone was recorded only once. What it binds is not known. Overall study findings and caveats: An Asian-associated ancestry cluster reportedly showed fewer N-insertions than the approximately 630-donor mean in a later analysis. Presence/absence analyses took donor sequencing depth as roughly uniform. Many donors carried some public TCRs, although rarity characterized most TCR sequences.

Vbeta (60) and Jbeta (13) primers were used in the PCR. Clones were read by immunoSEQ multiplex PCR, and TCRdb kept only the in-frame ones, dropping some. The sample lists 160,000 or so clones, more than 60% seen once, with 4.3% in the top ten. The TCR comes from a man aged 40-50 years in good health and CMV-seronegative. Specimen: PBMCs. J is TRBJ2-1 and V is TRBV7-8; D is ambiguous. The CDR3 region is CASSLRNGHNEQFF. The CDR3 region has the DNA TGTGCCAGCAGCTTACGAAATGGCCACAATGAGCAGTTCTTC.